Described below is a single TCR beta chain sequence and its context. Its matching antigen is unknown. This entry belongs to a study of graft-versus-host responses after intestinal transplantation. The wider study: The transplants performed in recipients were multivisceral, liver-intestinal, or isolated intestinal. The study's findings and limits: GvH clones detected in recipient marrow included some appearing first in ileum or blood. HvG clone declines early post-transplant were associated with peak circulating GvH levels.

Measured with immunoSEQ multiplex PCR; TCRdb has only the in-frame clones, and not every one. The table has over 60,000 clones, around nine tenths seen once; the top ten hold about 1.7%. This CDR3 comprises 15 residues. CDR1 and CDR2 (germline): SGHVS, FQNEAQ. The V end lost 1 base, the J end lost 8 bases, and 15 bases lay between the germline ends. Grafts had their tissue processed, releasing intraepithelial and lamina propria lymphocytes. The chain is built from TRBV7-8 and TRBJ2-1; D ambiguous. This TCR was sampled from a human patient who received an intestinal transplant, so some T cells may come from the graft donor. The starting material was ileum tissue, obtained more than 350 days after transplant. CDR3 loop: CASSLGARRRDEQFF. CDR3 nucleotides: TGTGCCAGCAGCTTAGGGGCTAGGAGACGGGATGAGCAGTTCTTC.